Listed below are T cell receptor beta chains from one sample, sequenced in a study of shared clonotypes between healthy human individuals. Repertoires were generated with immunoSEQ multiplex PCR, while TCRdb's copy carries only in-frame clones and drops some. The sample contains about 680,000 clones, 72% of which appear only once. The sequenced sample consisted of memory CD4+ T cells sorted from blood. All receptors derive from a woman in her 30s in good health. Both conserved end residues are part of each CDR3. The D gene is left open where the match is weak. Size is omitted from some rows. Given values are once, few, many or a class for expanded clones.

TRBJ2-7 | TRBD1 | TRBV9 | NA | TGTGCCAGCAGCGCGGGACAGGGAAACTACGAGCAGTACTTC | CASSAGQGNYEQYF
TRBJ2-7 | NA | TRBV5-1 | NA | TGCGCCAGCAGATCCCTTCCCTCGGGCTCCTACGAGCAGTACTTC | CASRSLPSGSYEQYF
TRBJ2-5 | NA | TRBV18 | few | TGTGCCAGCTCACCGTCTTTGGAGACCCAGTACTTC | CASSPSLETQYF
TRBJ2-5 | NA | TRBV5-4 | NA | TGTGCCAGCAAAGCAGGGAAGCAAGAGACCCAGTACTTC | CASKAGKQETQYF
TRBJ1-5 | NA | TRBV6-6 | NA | TGTGCCAGCACCGCGACAGGCTATAGCAATCAGCCCCAGCATTTT | CASTATGYSNQPQHF
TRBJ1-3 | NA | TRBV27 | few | TGTGCCAGCAGTTCAAGGAAAAGCTCTGGAAACACCATATATTTT | CASSSRKSSGNTIYF
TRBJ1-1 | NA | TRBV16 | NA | TGTGCCAGCAGCCAACCGACTCCCACAGGAGTGAACACTGAAGCTTTCTTT | CASSQPTPTGVNTEAFF
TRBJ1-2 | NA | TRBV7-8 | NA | TGTGCCAGCAGCACGAGGGACACCGACTATGGCTACACCTTC | CASSTRDTDYGYTF
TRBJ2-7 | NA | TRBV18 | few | TGTGCCAGCTCACCAAGGGCGGGCGAGCAGTACTTC | CASSPRAGEQYF
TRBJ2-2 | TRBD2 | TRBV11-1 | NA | TGTGCCAGCAGCTCCTTAGCACTAGCGGCTGGATCTGGCGGGGAGCTGTTTTTT | CASSSLALAAGSGGELFF
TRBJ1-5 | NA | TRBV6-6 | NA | TGTGCCAGCAGTTACGTTTGGGAAATTAGCAATCAGCCCCAGCATTTT | CASSYVWEISNQPQHF
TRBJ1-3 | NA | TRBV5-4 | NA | TGTGCCAGCAGCCGGGAGGGATCCTCTGGAAACACCATATATTTT | CASSREGSSGNTIYF
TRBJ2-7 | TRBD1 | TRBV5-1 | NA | TGCGCCAGCAGCAACACCGGGACAGGGGCCTACGAGCAGTACTTC | CASSNTGTGAYEQYF
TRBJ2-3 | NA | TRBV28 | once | TGTGCCAGCGCGGAGGTACAACCGGGAGTTCGGGATACGCAGTATTTT | CASAEVQPGVRDTQYF
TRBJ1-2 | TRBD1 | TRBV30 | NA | TGTGCCTGGAGCGCAGGGGGCGCTTTTGGCTACACCTTC | CAWSAGGAFGYTF
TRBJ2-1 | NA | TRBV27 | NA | TGTGCCAGCAGTTTAGCTAGCGCCAATGAGCAGTTCTTC | CASSLASANEQFF
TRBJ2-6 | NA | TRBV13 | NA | TGTGCCAGCAGCTTGTACAGGGCTGGGGCCAACGTCCTGACTTTC | CASSLYRAGANVLTF
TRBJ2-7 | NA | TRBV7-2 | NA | TGTGCCAGCAGCTTAGCAGGGGCATTCACCTACGAGCAGTACTTC | CASSLAGAFTYEQYF
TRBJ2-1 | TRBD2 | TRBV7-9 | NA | TGTGCCAGCAGCTTAAGATCCAGCGGGAGGGGTGAGCAGTTCTTC | CASSLRSSGRGEQFF
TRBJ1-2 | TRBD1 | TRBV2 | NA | TGTGCGACAAAGACAGGGGGCCGGCAAAGTGGCTACACCTTC | CATKTGGRQSGYTF
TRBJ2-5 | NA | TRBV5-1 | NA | TGCGCCAGCGGCTCTTTCTCGCAAGAGACCCAGTACTTC | CASGSFSQETQYF
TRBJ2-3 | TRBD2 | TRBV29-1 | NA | TGCAGCGCTTCAGCGGGAGGCACAGATACGCAGTATTTT | CSASAGGTDTQYF
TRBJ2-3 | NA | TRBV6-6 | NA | TGTGCCAGCACTGTAACCGGGACACCTACGCAGTATTTT | CASTVTGTPTQYF
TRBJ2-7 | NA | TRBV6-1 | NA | TGTGCCAGCAGTGAGGCGATCTGGAGCTCCTACGAGCAGTACTTC | CASSEAIWSSYEQYF
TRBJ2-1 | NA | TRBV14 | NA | TGTGCCAGCAGCCAAGCGGGCGGAGGGGGCCTGGTCTTC | CASSQAGGGGLVF
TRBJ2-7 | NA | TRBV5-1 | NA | TGCGCCAGCAGCCTGGATAGGGGGACGCAGGAGCAGTACTTC | CASSLDRGTQEQYF
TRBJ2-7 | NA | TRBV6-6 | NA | TGTGCCAGCAGGGGGCCAGGGAGTAACTACGAGCAGTACTTC | CASRGPGSNYEQYF
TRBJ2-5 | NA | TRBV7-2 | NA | TGTGCCAGCAGCCGGTGGATAACGCTAGACTTC | CASSRWITLDF
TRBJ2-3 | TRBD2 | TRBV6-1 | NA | TGTGCCAGCAGTGAAGCGCTCGGACTAGCGAGGGCAGATACGCAGTATTTT | CASSEALGLARADTQYF
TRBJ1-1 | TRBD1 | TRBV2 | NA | TGTGCCAGCAGTGAAGTTGATGTAGGGGGCGAAGCTTTCTTT | CASSEVDVGGEAFF
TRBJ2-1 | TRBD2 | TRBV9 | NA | TGTGCCAGCAGCGTAGACCTAGCGGGCTACAATGAGCAGTTCTTC | CASSVDLAGYNEQFF
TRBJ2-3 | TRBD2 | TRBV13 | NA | TGTGCCAGCAGCCGTCGGGACTACACAGATACGCAGTATTTT | CASSRRDYTDTQYF
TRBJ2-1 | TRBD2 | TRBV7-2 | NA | TGTGCCAGCAGCTTACCGGGACTAGCGGGAGCAAGCTCCTACAATGAGCAGTTCTTC | CASSLPGLAGASSYNEQFF
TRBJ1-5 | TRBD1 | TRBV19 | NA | TGTGCCAGTACCTCAGGACAGGGATATCAGCCCCAGCATTTT | CASTSGQGYQPQHF
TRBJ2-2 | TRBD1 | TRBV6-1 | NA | TGTGCCAGCAGTGACAGGGACAGGGGGCCCCGGGGTATCGGGGAGCTGTTTTTT | CASSDRDRGPRGIGELFF
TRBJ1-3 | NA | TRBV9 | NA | TGTGCCAGCAGGGGCCCACACTCTGGAAACACCATATATTTT | CASRGPHSGNTIYF
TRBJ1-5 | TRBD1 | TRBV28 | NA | TGTGCCAGCAGTCCCTTGAACAGGGGTAGCAATCAGCCCCAGCATTTT | CASSPLNRGSNQPQHF
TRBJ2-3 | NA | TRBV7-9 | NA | TGTGCCAGCAGTTCTTCCTGGGGGCTTAGCACAGATACGCAGTATTTT | CASSSSWGLSTDTQYF
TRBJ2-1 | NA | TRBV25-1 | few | TGTGCCAGCAGTGGCCTGGGACACCATGAGCAGTTCTTC | CASSGLGHHEQFF
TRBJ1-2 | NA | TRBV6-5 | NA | TGTGCCAGCAGCCAAGACCCGTACGACTATGGCTACACCTTC | CASSQDPYDYGYTF
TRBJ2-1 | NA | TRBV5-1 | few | TGCGCCAGCAGGGGGCGCGTCGGGTTGGACAATGAGCAGTTCTTC | CASRGRVGLDNEQFF
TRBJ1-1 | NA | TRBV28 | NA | TGTGCCAGCAGTCCCAATGGGTACGGAACTGAAGCTTTCTTT | CASSPNGYGTEAFF
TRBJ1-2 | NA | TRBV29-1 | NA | TGCAGCGTCCCGGAGGGGGGTTTCTATGGCTACACCTTC | CSVPEGGFYGYTF
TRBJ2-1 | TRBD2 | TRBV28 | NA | TGTGCCAGCAGTTTCCCGGGAGGGTACAATGAGCAGTTCTTC | CASSFPGGYNEQFF
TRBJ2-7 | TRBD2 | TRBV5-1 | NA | TGCGCCAGCAGCTCCGGGACTAGCGGTCTCGAGCAGTACTTC | CASSSGTSGLEQYF
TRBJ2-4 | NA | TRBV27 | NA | TGTGCCAGCAGTTCCCCCGGGCACATTCAGTACTTC | CASSSPGHIQYF
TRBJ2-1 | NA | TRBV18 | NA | TGTGCCAGCTCACCAGGCAGTCACAATGAGCAGTTCTTC | CASSPGSHNEQFF
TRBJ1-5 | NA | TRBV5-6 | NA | TGTGCCAGCAGCTTTGGGGGCCACAATCAGCCCCAGCATTTT | CASSFGGHNQPQHF